The clone carrying this T cell receptor (beta chain) was counted a single time. This specimen belongs to a study of control samples from healthy donors and cancer patients. Repertoires were generated with immunoSEQ multiplex PCR, while TCRdb's copy carries only in-frame clones and drops some. The data contain over 150,000 clones, around 94% of them singletons. J was trimmed by 9 bases and V by 0 bases; bases with no gene match: 12. Germline lookup yields CDR1 SGHRS and CDR2 YFSETQ. CDR3 length equals 17 residues. This TCR was recovered from a man aged 30-40 years in good health. Specimen: blood. V usage is TRBV5-1 and J usage is TRBJ2-1, with 10 bases that match TRBD2. The chain's CDR3 is CASSLAVMGLAFGEQFF. Written as DNA, the CDR3 is TGCGCCAGCAGCTTGGCTGTAATGGGACTAGCGTTTGGTGAGCAGTTCTTC.